One TCR beta chain is described in this entry. Its antigen is not identified. This entry is derived from a study of shared clonotypes between healthy human individuals. Study context: With ages of 18 to 49, the donors were two women and three men.

Study processing details: Filtering of immunoSEQ junctional sequences could not match full-length read filtering. Clones were read by immunoSEQ multiplex PCR, and TCRdb kept only the in-frame ones, dropping some. D and trimming come from the DNA, and the V and J calls and clone size come from that table. The table has some 240,000 clones, over 60% seen once; the top ten hold 11%. Overall study findings and caveats: The diversity represented, both genetic and in exposure history, was limited by few donors. When naive CD4 clonotypes were compared across several donors, approximately 4.9% were shared.

Sequenced material: memory CD4+ T cells sorted from blood. Subset defined: CD45RA-negative fraction. The receptor's source is a man aged 30 to 39 in good health.

DNA for the CDR3: TGTGCCAGCAGTTACAGGGGACGGTATGGCTACACCTTC. Translating gives CASSYRGRYGYTF. The gene calls are TRBV27 and TRBJ1-2; 7 bases align to TRBD1. The germline CDR1 and CDR2 sequences are MNHEY and SMNVEV (reference sequence). Trimming at V came to 4 bases and at J to 5 bases, leaving 4 bases not matched to a gene. The CDR3 length is 13 residues.